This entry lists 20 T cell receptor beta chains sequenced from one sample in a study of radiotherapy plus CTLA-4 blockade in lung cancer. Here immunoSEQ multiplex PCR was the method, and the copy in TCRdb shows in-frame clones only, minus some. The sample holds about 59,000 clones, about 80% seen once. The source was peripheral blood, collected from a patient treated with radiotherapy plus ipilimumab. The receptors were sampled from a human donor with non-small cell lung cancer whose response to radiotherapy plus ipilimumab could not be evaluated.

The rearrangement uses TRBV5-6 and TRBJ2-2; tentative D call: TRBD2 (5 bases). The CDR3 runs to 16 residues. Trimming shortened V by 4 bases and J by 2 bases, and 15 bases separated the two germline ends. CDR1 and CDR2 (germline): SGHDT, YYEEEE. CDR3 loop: CASSPYRELNTGELFF. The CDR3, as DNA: TGTGCCAGCAGCCCCTACCGGGAACTTAACACCGGGGAGCTGTTTTTT.

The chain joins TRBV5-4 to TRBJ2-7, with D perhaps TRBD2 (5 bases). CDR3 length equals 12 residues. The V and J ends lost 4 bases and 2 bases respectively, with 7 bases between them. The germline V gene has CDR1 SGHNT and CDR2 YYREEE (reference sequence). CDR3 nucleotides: TGTGCCAGCAGCCAGGAGGCCTACGAGCAGTACTTC. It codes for CASSQEAYEQYF. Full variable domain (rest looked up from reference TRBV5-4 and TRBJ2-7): ETGVTQSPTHLIKTRGQQVTLRCSSQSGHNTVSWYQQALGQGPQFIFQYYREEENGRGNFPPRFSGLQFPNYSSELNVNALELDDSALYLCASSQEAYEQYFGPGTRLTVT.

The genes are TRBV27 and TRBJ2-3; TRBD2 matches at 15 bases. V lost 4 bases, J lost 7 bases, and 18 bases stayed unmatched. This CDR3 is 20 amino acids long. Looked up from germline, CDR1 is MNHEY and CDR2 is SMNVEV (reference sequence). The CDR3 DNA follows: TGTGCCAGCAGTTCCCTGATACCGGGACTAGCGGGAGGTATTAAACATACGCAGTATTTT. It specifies CASSSLIPGLAGGIKHTQYF.

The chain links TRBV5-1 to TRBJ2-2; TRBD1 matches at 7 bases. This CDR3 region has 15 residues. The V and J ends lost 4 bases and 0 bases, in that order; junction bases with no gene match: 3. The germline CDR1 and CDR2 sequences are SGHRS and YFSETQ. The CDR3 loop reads CASSPDRSNTGELFF. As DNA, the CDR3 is TGCGCCAGCAGCCCGGACAGGTCGAACACCGGGGAGCTGTTTTTT. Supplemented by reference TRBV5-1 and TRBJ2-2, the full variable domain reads KAGVTQTPRYLIKTRGQQVTLSCSPISGHRSVSWYQQTPGQGLQFLFEYFSETQRNKGNFPGRFSGRQFSNSRSEMNVSTLELGDSALYLCASSPDRSNTGELFFGEGSRLTVL.

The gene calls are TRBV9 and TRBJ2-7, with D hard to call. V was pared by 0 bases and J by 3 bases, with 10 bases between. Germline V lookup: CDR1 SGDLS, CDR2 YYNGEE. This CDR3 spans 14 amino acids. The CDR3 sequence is CASSVDPELYEQYF. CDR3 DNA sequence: TGTGCCAGCAGCGTAGACCCTGAACTCTACGAGCAGTACTTC. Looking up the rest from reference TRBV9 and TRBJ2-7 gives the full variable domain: DSGVTQTPKHLITATGQRVTLRCSPRSGDLSVYWYQQSLDQGLQFLIQYYNGEERAKGNILERFSAQQFPDLHSELNLSSLELGDSALYFCASSVDPELYEQYFGPGTRLTVT.

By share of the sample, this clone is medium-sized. CDR3 region: CSVVGSGGGETQYF. The DNA of the CDR3 is TGCAGCGTTGTGGGGTCCGGGGGAGGAGAGACCCAGTACTTC. This chain connects TRBV29-1 to TRBJ2-5; D perhaps matches TRBD2 (6 bases). CDR1 is SQVTM, CDR2 ANQGSEA, per germline. The V end was cut by 4 bases, the J end by 4 bases, with 16 bases between. The CDR3 runs to 14 residues.

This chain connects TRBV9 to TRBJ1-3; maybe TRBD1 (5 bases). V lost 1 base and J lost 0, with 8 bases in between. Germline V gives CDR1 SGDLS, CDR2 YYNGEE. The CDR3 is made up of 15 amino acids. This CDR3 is CASSVRGGSGNTIYF. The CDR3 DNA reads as TGTGCCAGCAGCGTACGGGGGGGCTCTGGAAACACCATATATTTT.

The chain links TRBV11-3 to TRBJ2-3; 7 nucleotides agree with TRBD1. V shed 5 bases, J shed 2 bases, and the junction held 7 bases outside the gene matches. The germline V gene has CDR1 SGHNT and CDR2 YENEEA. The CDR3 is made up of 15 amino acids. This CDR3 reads CASSPYRGSTDTQYF. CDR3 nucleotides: TGTGCCAGCAGCCCCTACAGGGGCTCCACAGATACGCAGTATTTT.

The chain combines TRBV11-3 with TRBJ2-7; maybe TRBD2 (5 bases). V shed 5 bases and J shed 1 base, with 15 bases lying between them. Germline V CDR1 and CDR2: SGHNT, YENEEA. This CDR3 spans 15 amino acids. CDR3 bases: TGTGCCAGCAGCCCTCAACCCGGCGGGTCCTACGAGCAGTACTTC. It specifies CASSPQPGGSYEQYF. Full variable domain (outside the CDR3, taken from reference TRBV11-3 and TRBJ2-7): EAGVVQSPRYKIIEKKQPVAFWCNPISGHNTLYWYLQNLGQGPELLIRYENEEAVDDSQLPKDRFSAERLKGVDSTLKIQPAELGDSAVYLCASSPQPGGSYEQYFGPGTRLTVT.

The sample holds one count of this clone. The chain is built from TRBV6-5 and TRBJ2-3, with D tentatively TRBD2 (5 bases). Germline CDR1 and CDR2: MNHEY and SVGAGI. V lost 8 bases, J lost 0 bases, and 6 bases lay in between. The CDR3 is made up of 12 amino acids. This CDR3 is CASGESTDTQYF. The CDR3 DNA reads TGTGCCAGCGGGGAGAGCACAGATACGCAGTATTTT.

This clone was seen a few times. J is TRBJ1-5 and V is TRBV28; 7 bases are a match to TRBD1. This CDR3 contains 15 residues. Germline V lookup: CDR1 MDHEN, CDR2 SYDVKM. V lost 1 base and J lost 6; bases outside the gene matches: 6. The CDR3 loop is CASSLSGRGIQPQHF. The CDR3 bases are TGTGCCAGCAGTTTATCGGGCAGGGGGATTCAGCCCCAGCATTTT.

The CDR3 loop is CASTTGGNSPLHF. The CDR3 nucleotides read TGTGCCAGCACGACGGGGGGGAATTCACCCCTCCACTTT. The chain carries TRBV7-2 and TRBJ1-6, with D perhaps TRBD1 (5 bases). Germline V lookup: CDR1 SGHTA, CDR2 FQGNSA. The CDR3 length is 13 residues. V was cut by 7 bases and J by 7 bases, with 11 bases left in between.

CDR3 region: CASSRTQGDGNQPQHF. DNA for the CDR3: TGTGCCAGCAGCCGCACACAGGGCGACGGCAATCAGCCCCAGCATTTT. The gene calls are TRBV14 and TRBJ1-5; a weak D match, TRBD1 (6 bases). CDR3 length: 16 amino acids. V lost 4 bases to trimming and J lost 2 bases, with 15 bases between them. CDR1 is SGHDN and CDR2 is FVKESK in the germline V gene. Looking up the rest from reference TRBV14 and TRBJ1-5 gives the full variable domain: EAGVTQFPSHSVIEKGQTVTLRCDPISGHDNLYWYRRVMGKEIKFLLHFVKESKQDESGMPNNRFLAERTGGTYSTLKVQPAELEDSGVYFCASSRTQGDGNQPQHFGDGTRLSIL.

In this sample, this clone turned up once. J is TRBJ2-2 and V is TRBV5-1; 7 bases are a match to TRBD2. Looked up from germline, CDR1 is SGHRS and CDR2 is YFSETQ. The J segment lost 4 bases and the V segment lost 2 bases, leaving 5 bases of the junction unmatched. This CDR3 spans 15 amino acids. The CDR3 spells CASSLSGAGTGELFF. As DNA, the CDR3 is TGCGCCAGCAGCTTAAGCGGGGCTGGCACCGGGGAGCTGTTTTTT. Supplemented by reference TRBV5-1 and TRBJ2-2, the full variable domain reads KAGVTQTPRYLIKTRGQQVTLSCSPISGHRSVSWYQQTPGQGLQFLFEYFSETQRNKGNFPGRFSGRQFSNSRSEMNVSTLELGDSALYLCASSLSGAGTGELFFGEGSRLTVL.

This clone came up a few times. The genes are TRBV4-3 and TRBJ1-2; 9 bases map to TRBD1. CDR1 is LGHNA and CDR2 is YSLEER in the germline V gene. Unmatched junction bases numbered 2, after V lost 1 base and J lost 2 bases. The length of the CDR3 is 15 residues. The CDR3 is CASSQVGTGNYGYTF. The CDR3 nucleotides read TGCGCCAGCAGCCAAGTGGGGACAGGGAACTATGGCTACACCTTC.

The CDR3 DNA sequence: TGTGCCAGCTCACCGATCGGGGATGAGCAGTTCTTC. Protein sequence: CASSPIGDEQFF. This chain joins TRBV18 and TRBJ2-1; tentative D call: TRBD2 (5 bases). Germline values: CDR1 KGHSH, CDR2 LQKENI. The CDR3 runs to 12 residues. Trimming left V 3 bases short and J 8 bases short, with 8 bases between.

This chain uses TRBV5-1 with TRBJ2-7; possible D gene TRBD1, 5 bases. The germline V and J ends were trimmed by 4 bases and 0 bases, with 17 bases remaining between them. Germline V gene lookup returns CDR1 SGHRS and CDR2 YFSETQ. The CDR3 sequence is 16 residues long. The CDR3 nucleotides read TGCGCCAGCAGCGCGACAGAGAGCTTAATCTCCTACGAGCAGTACTTC. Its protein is CASSATESLISYEQYF.

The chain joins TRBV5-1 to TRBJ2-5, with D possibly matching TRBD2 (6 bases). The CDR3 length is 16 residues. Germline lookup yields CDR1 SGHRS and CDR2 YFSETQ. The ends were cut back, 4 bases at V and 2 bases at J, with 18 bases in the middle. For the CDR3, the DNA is TGCGCCAGCAGCGGCCGGGAGCTCGGGGGACAAGAGACCCAGTACTTC. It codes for CASSGRELGGQETQYF.

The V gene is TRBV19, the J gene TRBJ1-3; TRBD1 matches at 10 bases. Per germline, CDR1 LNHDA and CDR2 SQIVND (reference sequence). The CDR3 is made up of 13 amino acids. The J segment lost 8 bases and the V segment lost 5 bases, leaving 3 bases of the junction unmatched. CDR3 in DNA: TGTGCCAGTAGTGCCGGGACAGGGGACACCATATATTTT. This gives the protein CASSAGTGDTIYF.

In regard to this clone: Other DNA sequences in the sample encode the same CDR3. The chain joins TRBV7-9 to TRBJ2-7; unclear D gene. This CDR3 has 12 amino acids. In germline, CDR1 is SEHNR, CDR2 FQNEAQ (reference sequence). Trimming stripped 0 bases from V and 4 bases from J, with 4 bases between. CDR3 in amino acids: CASSLARYEQYF. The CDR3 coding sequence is TGTGCCAGCAGCTTAGCGAGATACGAGCAGTACTTC.